This T cell receptor (beta chain) was obtained from a study of identical twins. Regarding the study as a whole: Fewer insertions marked abundant cord blood beta clonotypes; young adult naive trended weakly, memory not at all.

One entry per CDR3 protein, called by TCRdb with MiXCR from the 5' RACE reads. Of 1.5 million to 2 million distinct CDR3 sequences listed, 32% are singletons. This clonotype was seen a few times. Antigen specificity is unknown. V shed 7 bases and J shed 5 bases, with 14 bases lying between them. The germline V gene has CDR1 MDHEN and CDR2 SYDVKM. The CDR3 is 14 amino acids. Healthy Caucasians supplied all donations. This clonotype was obtained from a newborn girl in good health. Sequencing used cord blood. The V and J genes are TRBV28 and TRBJ2-2; D unresolved. The CDR3 spells CASISRLPTGELFF. CDR3 bases: TGTGCCAGCATCTCGAGACTGCCTACCGGGGAGCTGTTTTTT. The whole variable domain, remainder taken from reference TRBV28 and TRBJ2-2, is DVKVTQSSRYLVKRTGEKVFLECVQDMDHENMFWYRQDPGLGLRLIYFSYDVKMKEKGDIPEGYSVSREKKERFSLILESASTNQTSMYLCASISRLPTGELFFGEGSRLTVL.